The 24 T cell receptor beta chains reported below all come from one sample, sequenced in a study of patients and donors after allogeneic stem cell transplantation. TCRdb reprocessed the RT-PCR reads with MiXCR, giving one entry per CDR3 protein. Of approximately 9,500 distinct CDR3 sequences in the sample, about 4% were seen once. What was sequenced was blood, either unsorted or a sorted T cell fraction (not recorded which). Receptors originate from a human donor who was either an allogeneic HSCT recipient or a stem cell or donor lymphocyte infusion donor (not recorded which). It is not recorded whose cells these are; they may come from a transplant donor.

This clonotype came up many times. This chain links TRBV27 with TRBJ2-1; weak D call: TRBD1 (6 bases). The V gene's germline CDR1 is MNHEY and CDR2 SMNVEV (reference sequence). The CDR3 sequence is 15 residues long. Trimming cost V 3 bases and J 1 base, with 10 bases left between them. The CDR3 reads CASSFPGASYNEQFF. The CDR3 region has the DNA TGTGCCAGCAGTTTCCCAGGGGCGTCCTACAATGAGCAGTTCTTC.

This clonotype was counted many times. The rearrangement uses TRBV7-2 and TRBJ2-1, with D hard to call. The V end was cut by 1 base, the J end by 10 bases, with 8 bases between. Germline loops: CDR1 SGHTA, CDR2 FQGNSA. The CDR3 length is 12 residues. CDR3 nucleotide sequence: TGTGCCAGCAGCTTAGACATAGGAGAGCAGTTCTTC. Protein sequence: CASSLDIGEQFF.

This clonotype has a count of ten or more. This chain joins TRBV27 and TRBJ2-7, with a possible D match to TRBD2 (7 bases). Germline CDR1 reads MNHEY; CDR2 reads SMNVEV (reference sequence). The V and J ends lost 5 bases and 5 bases respectively, with 16 bases between them. The CDR3 runs to 14 residues. CDR3: CASSLRGGSDEQYF. The CDR3 DNA reads as TGTGCCAGCAGTCTGAGGGGGGGATCCGACGAGCAGTACTTC.

This clonotype showed up many times. The chain employs TRBV4-3 and TRBJ2-7, with 11 nucleotides matching TRBD1. This CDR3 region has 15 residues. V gave up 3 bases and J gave up 0 bases; unmatched junction bases: 1. CDR1 and CDR2 (germline): LGHNA, YSLEER. CDR3 protein: CASSHGTGGSYEQYF. The CDR3 nucleotides are TGCGCCAGCAGCCACGGGACAGGGGGCTCCTACGAGCAGTACTTC.

This clonotype was picked up many times. The chain uses TRBV27 and TRBJ1-1, with TRBD1 as a possible D gene (6 bases). Germline V gene data show CDR1 as MNHEY and CDR2 as SMNVEV (reference sequence). With 3 bases removed from V and 6 bases from J, the gap between germline ends came to 17 bases. The CDR3 totals 15 residues. CDR3 bases: TGTGCCAGCAGTTTTAACAGGGCCCGGGGAGCTGAAGCTTTCTTT. Protein: CASSFNRARGAEAFF.

In its sample, this clonotype ranks as medium-sized (0.01 to 0.1%). This chain joins TRBV6-6 and TRBJ2-6; D gene ambiguous. Trimming shortened V by 7 bases and J by 1 base, and 11 bases separated the two germline ends. The CDR3 runs 15 residues. Germline assignment: CDR1 MNHNY and CDR2 SVGAGI (reference sequence). CDR3 coding DNA: TGTGCCAGCACCATTGGGCGGTCTGGGGCCAACGTCCTGACTTTC. The encoded protein is CASTIGRSGANVLTF.

This clonotype is medium-sized within its sample. The gene calls are TRBV6-5 and TRBJ2-7; D is perhaps TRBD1 or TRBD2 (6 bases each). The germline V gene encodes CDR1 MNHEY and CDR2 SVGAGI. V was clipped by 2 bases and J by 4 bases, with 15 bases between them. The CDR3 consists of 15 residues. CDR3 bases: TGTGCCAGCAGTTACGGGAGGACAGACCATTACGAGCAGTACTTC. As protein: CASSYGRTDHYEQYF.

The DNA for the CDR3 is TGTGCCACCAGTGACCCGACTAGCGCCTACAATGAGCAGTTCTTC. Translated: CATSDPTSAYNEQFF. V gene TRBV24-1 combines with J gene TRBJ2-1, with TRBD2 matching over 8 bases. CDR1 is KGHDR and CDR2 is SFDVKD in the germline V gene. This CDR3 has 15 residues. The V and J ends lost 4 bases and 2 bases, in that order; junction bases with no gene match: 3.

The chain is built from TRBV15 and TRBJ2-7; a weak D match, TRBD2 (6 bases). The CDR3 consists of 14 residues. With 0 bases removed from V and 7 bases from J, the gap between germline ends came to 13 bases. CDR1 LNHNV and CDR2 YYDKDF come from the germline V gene (reference sequence). CDR3 nucleotide sequence: TGTGCCACCAGCAGAGATCTCATTGGGAGGGAGCAGTACTTC. It yields the protein CATSRDLIGREQYF.

This clonotype has a count of ten or more. V usage is TRBV7-2 and J usage is TRBJ2-2; D may be TRBD1 (5 bases). This CDR3 is built from 15 residues. Trimming left V 5 bases short and J 5 bases short, with 15 bases between. Germline loops: CDR1 SGHTA, CDR2 FQGNSA. The CDR3 DNA reads TGTGCCAGCAGCCCTAGGGGCGGAAGGACCGGGGAGCTGTTTTTT. Protein sequence: CASSPRGGRTGELFF.

The chain joins TRBV3-1 to TRBJ2-2; D not certain. Trimming stripped 3 bases from V and 3 bases from J, with 14 bases between. The germline V gene encodes CDR1 LGHDT and CDR2 YNNKEL (reference sequence). The CDR3 extends over 16 amino acids. CDR3 DNA: TGTGCCAGCAGCCAGTCTAGGGTAATCGACACCGGGGAGCTGTTTTTT. It encodes CASSQSRVIDTGELFF. The full variable domain, with the rest looked up from reference TRBV3-1 and TRBJ2-2, is DTAVSQTPKYLVTQMGNDKSIKCEQNLGHDTMYWYKQDSKKFLKIMFSYNNKELIINETVPNRFSPKSPDKAHLNLHINSLELGDSAVYFCASSQSRVIDTGELFFGEGSRLTVL.

This clonotype was found many times. The chain combines TRBV9 with TRBJ2-3; 7 bases agree with TRBD2. Germline V lookup: CDR1 SGDLS, CDR2 YYNGEE. The length of the CDR3 is 15 residues. After removal of 2 bases from V and 0 bases from J, the junction contained 3 bases not matched to a gene. CDR3 DNA: TGTGCCAGCAGCGTTCTAGCGGAGAGCACAGATACGCAGTATTTT. Translated, it gives CASSVLAESTDTQYF.

CDR3 in amino acids: CASSYPLGSLAGEQFF. CDR3 coding DNA: TGTGCCAGCAGTTACCCTTTAGGTAGCCTAGCGGGTGAGCAGTTCTTC. The chain has TRBV6-2 or TRBV6-3 and TRBJ2-1; 8 bases are a match to TRBD2. Germline loops: CDR1 MNHEY, CDR2 SVGEGT. This CDR3 has 16 amino acids. With V trimmed by 2 bases and J by 9 bases, 12 bases remained unmatched.

By share, this clonotype ranks as medium-sized. The J gene is TRBJ2-5, the V gene TRBV7-9; D is possibly TRBD2 (6 bases). Germline V gene data show CDR1 as SEHNR and CDR2 as FQNEAQ (reference sequence). The length of the CDR3 is 14 residues. V gave up 2 bases and J gave up 0 bases, with 7 bases separating them. The CDR3, as DNA: TGTGCCAGCAGCTTACGGGACTACCAAGAGACCCAGTACTTC. Its protein product is CASSLRDYQETQYF. Supplemented by reference TRBV7-9 and TRBJ2-5, the full variable domain reads DTGVSQNPRHKITKRGQNVTFRCDPISEHNRLYWYRQTLGQGPEFLTYFQNEAQLEKSRLLSDRFSAERPKGSFSTLEIQRTEQGDSAMYLCASSLRDYQETQYFGPGTRLLVL.

This clonotype was counted at least ten times. CDR3 residues: CASSLVSGRGYNEQFF. The CDR3 coding sequence is TGTGCCAGCAGCTTAGTATCCGGGAGGGGGTACAATGAGCAGTTCTTC. The chain uses TRBV7-2 and TRBJ2-1; 8 positions match TRBD2. CDR3 length equals 16 residues. Trimming cost V 1 base and J 4 bases; bases outside gene matches: 6. Germline V lookup: CDR1 SGHTA, CDR2 FQGNSA.

This clonotype is termed medium-sized. The chain has TRBV5-1 and TRBJ2-5; weak D call: TRBD2 (6 bases). The CDR3 has 13 residues. Trimming removed 4 bases from V and 4 bases from J, with 11 bases in between. The germline CDR1 and CDR2 sequences are SGHRS and YFSETQ. CDR3 in amino acids: CASSKGRGETQYF. The CDR3 region has the DNA TGCGCCAGCAGCAAGGGGCGGGGAGAGACCCAGTACTTC. Combining the CDR3 with reference TRBV5-1 and TRBJ2-5 gives the whole variable domain KAGVTQTPRYLIKTRGQQVTLSCSPISGHRSVSWYQQTPGQGLQFLFEYFSETQRNKGNFPGRFSGRQFSNSRSEMNVSTLELGDSALYLCASSKGRGETQYFGPGTRLLVL.

The table lists this clonotype with many counts. J is TRBJ1-5 and V is TRBV7-2; maybe TRBD1 (5 bases). The CDR3 consists of 15 residues. Trimming took off 1 base at V and 3 bases at J, with 10 bases between the two ends. CDR1 is SGHTA, CDR2 FQGNSA, per germline. The CDR3 protein is CASSLDWGLNQPQHF. The CDR3 region has the DNA TGTGCCAGCAGCTTAGATTGGGGACTCAATCAGCCCCAGCATTTT.

This clonotype has at least ten counts. The V gene is TRBV5-6, the J gene TRBJ2-7; D gene ambiguous. Germline CDR1 and CDR2: SGHDT and YYEEEE. Deletions cut 3 bases from V and 4 bases from J, with 5 bases between. The CDR3 is 11 residues long. CDR3 region: CASSYLYEQYF. CDR3 bases: TGTGCCAGCAGCTACCTTTACGAGCAGTACTTC.

This clonotype was counted ten times or more. The rearrangement links TRBV5-6 to TRBJ2-3; D is possibly TRBD1 or TRBD2 (6 bases each). Trimming took off 4 bases at V and 5 bases at J, with 17 bases between the two ends. CDR1 and CDR2 from the germline V gene are SGHDT and YYEEEE. The CDR3 runs 15 residues. CDR3 sequence (DNA): TGTGCCAGCAGCGTACCTCCGGGGGCGGGAGATACGCAGTATTTT. Its translation is CASSVPPGAGDTQYF.

This clonotype has ten or more counts. The rearrangement uses TRBV10-3 and TRBJ2-1, with 10 bases that match TRBD2. V lost 5 bases to trimming and J lost 9 bases; unmatched junction nucleotides: 7. CDR1 ENHRY and CDR2 SYGVKD come from the germline V gene. The CDR3 length is 14 residues. CDR3 sequence: CAISSGLAAGEQFF. CDR3 nucleotides: TGTGCCATCAGTTCTGGACTAGCGGCCGGTGAGCAGTTCTTC.

This clonotype is judged medium-sized (0.01 to 0.1%). The chain carries TRBV5-1 and TRBJ1-5; D remains unclear. Germline loops: CDR1 SGHRS, CDR2 YFSETQ. Trimming shortened V by 0 bases and J by 5 bases, and 6 bases separated the two germline ends. CDR3 length: 13 residues. CDR3 residues: CASSLEPDQPQHF. CDR3 nucleotide sequence: TGCGCCAGCAGCTTGGAACCGGATCAGCCCCAGCATTTT.

This clonotype was counted many times. The rearrangement joins TRBV20-1 to TRBJ2-3; D is possibly TRBD2 (6 bases). Germline V gene sequence: CDR1 DFQATT, CDR2 SNEGSKA (reference sequence). This CDR3 is 13 amino acids long. Trimming shortened V by 7 bases and J by 2 bases, and 13 bases separated the two germline ends. CDR3 nucleotide sequence: TGCAGTGTACTAGCCGGTTTCACAGATACGCAGTATTTT. It yields the protein CSVLAGFTDTQYF.

This clonotype was found many times. The chain combines TRBV5-1 with TRBJ2-2, with 12 bases lining up with TRBD1. The CDR3 spans 15 residues. The trim removed 7 bases at V and 6 bases at J, leaving 7 bases unmatched. The V gene's germline CDR1 is SGHRS and CDR2 YFSETQ. CDR3: CASVLGTGGSGELFF. CDR3 bases: TGCGCCAGCGTCCTGGGGACAGGGGGCTCCGGGGAGCTGTTTTTT. The whole variable domain, filled in from reference TRBV5-1 and TRBJ2-2, reads KAGVTQTPRYLIKTRGQQVTLSCSPISGHRSVSWYQQTPGQGLQFLFEYFSETQRNKGNFPGRFSGRQFSNSRSEMNVSTLELGDSALYLCASVLGTGGSGELFFGEGSRLTVL.

This clonotype came up many times. J is TRBJ1-4 and V is TRBV4-2; TRBD1 aligns across 7 bases. CDR1 is LGHNA and CDR2 is YNFKEQ in the germline V gene. V shed 0 bases, J shed 4 bases, and the junction held 14 bases outside the gene matches. The CDR3 loop spans 19 amino acids. CDR3 in amino acids: CASSQERFRGRAGNEKLFF. The CDR3 DNA reads TGTGCCAGCAGCCAAGAGCGCTTCAGGGGGAGGGCTGGTAATGAAAAACTGTTTTTT.